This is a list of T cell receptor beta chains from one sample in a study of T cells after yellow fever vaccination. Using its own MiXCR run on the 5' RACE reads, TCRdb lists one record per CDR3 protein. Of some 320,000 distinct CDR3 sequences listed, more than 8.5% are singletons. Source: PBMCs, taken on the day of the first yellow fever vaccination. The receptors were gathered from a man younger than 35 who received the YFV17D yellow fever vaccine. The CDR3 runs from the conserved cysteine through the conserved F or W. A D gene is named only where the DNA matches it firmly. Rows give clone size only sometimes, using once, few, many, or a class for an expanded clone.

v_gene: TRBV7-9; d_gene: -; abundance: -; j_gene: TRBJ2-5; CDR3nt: TGTGCCAGCAGCTTAGGAGGGGAAAAGACCCAGTACTTC; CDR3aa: CASSLGGEKTQYF
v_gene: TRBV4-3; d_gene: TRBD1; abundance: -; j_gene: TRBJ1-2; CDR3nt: TGCGCCAGCAGCTACGAGACAGGGGAATATGGCTACACCTTC; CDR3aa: CASSYETGEYGYTF
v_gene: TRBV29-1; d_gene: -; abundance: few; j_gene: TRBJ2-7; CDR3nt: TGCAGCGTTTTAATGACCGTCAACCCCTACGAGCAGTACTTC; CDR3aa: CSVLMTVNPYEQYF
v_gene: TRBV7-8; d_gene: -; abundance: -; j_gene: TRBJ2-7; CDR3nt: TGTGCCAGCAGCCCCGTATTGGACATTTCTTCCTACGAGCAGTACTTC; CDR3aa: CASSPVLDISSYEQYF
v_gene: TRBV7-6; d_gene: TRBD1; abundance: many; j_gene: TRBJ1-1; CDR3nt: TGTGCCAGCAGCCCCCCCAAGGCAGGGGGCACTGAAGCTTTCTTT; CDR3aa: CASSPPKAGGTEAFF
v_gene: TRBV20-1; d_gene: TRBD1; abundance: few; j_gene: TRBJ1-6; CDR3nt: TGCAGTGCTGGTAGACAGGGTAGGAATTCACCCCTCCACTTT; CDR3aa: CSAGRQGRNSPLHF
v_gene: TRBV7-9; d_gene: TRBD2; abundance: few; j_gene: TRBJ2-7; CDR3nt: TGTGCCAGCAGCTTAGGAAGCGGGGGCGGAGACGAGCAGTACTTC; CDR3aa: CASSLGSGGGDEQYF
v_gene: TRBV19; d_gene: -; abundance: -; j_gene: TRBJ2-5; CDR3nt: TGTGCCAGTAGTATAGGCGCCGGGGGCGCTGGGACCCAGTACTTC; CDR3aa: CASSIGAGGAGTQYF
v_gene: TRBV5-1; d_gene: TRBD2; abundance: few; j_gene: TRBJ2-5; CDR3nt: TGCGCCAGCAGCCAGGAGACTAGCGGGGGAGAGACCCAGTACTTC; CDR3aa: CASSQETSGGETQYF
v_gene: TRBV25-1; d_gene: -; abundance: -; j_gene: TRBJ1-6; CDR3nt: TGTGCCAGCAGTGATACTCGGGCCTCCCATTCACCCCTCCACTTT; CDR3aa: CASSDTRASHSPLHF
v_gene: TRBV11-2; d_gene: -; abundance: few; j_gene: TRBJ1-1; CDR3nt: TGTGCCAGCAGCTTAGCGGTCGGGGGGTACACTGAAGCTTTCTTT; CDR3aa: CASSLAVGGYTEAFF
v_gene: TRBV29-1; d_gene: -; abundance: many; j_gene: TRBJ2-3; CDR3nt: TGCAGCGTCGCCCTAAAGTTGGCGGATACGCAGTATTTT; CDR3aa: CSVALKLADTQYF
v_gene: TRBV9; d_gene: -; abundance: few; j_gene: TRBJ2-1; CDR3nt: TGTGCCAGCAGCGTAGCCGGGACATACAATGAGCAGTTCTTC; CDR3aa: CASSVAGTYNEQFF
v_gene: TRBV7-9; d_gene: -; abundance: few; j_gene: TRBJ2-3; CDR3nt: TGTGCCAGCAGTCGCCCGGGCCCAAAGACGGATACGCAGTATTTT; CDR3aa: CASSRPGPKTDTQYF
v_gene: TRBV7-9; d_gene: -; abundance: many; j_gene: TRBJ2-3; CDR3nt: TGTGCCAGCAGCGCAGGACGTCGGTGGGCAGATACGCAGTATTTT; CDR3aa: CASSAGRRWADTQYF
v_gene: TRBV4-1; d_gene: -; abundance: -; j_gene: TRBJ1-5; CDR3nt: TGCGCCAGCAGCCAAGATTGGATTAGCAATCAGCACCAGCATTTT; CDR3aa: CASSQDWISNQHQHF
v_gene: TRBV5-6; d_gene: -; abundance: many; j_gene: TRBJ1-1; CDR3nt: TGTGCCAGCAGCTTCTTGGGGGCGGGTACTGAAGCTTTCTTT; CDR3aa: CASSFLGAGTEAFF
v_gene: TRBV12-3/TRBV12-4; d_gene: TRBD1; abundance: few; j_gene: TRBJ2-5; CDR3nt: TGTGCCAGCAATACCGGGACAGGGGGCCAAGAGACCCAGTACTTC; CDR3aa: CASNTGTGGQETQYF
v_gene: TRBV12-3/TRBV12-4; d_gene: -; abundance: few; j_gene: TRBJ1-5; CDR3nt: TGTGCCAGCAGTTGGGATAGCAATCAGCCCCAGCATTTT; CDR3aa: CASSWDSNQPQHF
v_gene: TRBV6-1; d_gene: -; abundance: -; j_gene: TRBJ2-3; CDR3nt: TGTGCCAGCAGGGAAGTAAGCACAGATACGCAGTATTTT; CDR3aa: CASREVSTDTQYF
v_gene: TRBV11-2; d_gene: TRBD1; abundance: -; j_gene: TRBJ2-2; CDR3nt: TGTGCCAGCAGCTGGTCTTTATTGGACAGGGGGCGAAGGACCGGGGAGCTGTTTTTT; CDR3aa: CASSWSLLDRGRRTGELFF
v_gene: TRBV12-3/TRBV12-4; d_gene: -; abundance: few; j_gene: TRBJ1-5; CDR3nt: TGTGCCAGCAGTTTAGGGGGGGGACACCCTAGCAATCAGCCCCAGCATTTT; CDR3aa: CASSLGGGHPSNQPQHF
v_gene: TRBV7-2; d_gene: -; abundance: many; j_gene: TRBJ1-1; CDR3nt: TGTGCCAGCAGCTTTTGGGGAACGAACACTGAAGCTTTCTTT; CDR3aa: CASSFWGTNTEAFF
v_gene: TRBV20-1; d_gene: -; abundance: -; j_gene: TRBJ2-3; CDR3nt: TGCAGTGCCGTCGTTACTAGCACAGATACGCAGTATTTT; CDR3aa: CSAVVTSTDTQYF
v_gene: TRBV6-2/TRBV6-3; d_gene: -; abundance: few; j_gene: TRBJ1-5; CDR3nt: TGTGCCAGCACCCCGTGGGGACAACTCAATCAGCCCCAGCATTTT; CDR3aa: CASTPWGQLNQPQHF
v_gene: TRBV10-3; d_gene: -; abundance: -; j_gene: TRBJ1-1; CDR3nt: TGTGCCAGCAGGACAACCACTGAAGCTTTCTTT; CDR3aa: CASRTTTEAFF
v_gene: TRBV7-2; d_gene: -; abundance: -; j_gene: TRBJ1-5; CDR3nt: TGTGCCAGCAGTTTGGGGGACGGCCCCAAGCCCCAGCATTTT; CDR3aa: CASSLGDGPKPQHF
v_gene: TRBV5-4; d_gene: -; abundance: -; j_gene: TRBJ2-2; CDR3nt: TGTGCCAGCAGCTTGGACGGGGGAGTGAACACCGGGGAGCTGTTTTTT; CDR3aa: CASSLDGGVNTGELFF
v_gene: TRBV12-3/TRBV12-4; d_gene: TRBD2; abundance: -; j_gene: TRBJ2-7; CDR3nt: TGTGCCAGCAGTTCCACTAGCGGGTCGGGGGAGCAGTACTTC; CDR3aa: CASSSTSGSGEQYF
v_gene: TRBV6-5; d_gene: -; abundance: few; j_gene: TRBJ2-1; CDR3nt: TGTGCCAGCAGTTCCCTCTCCAGGTACAATGAGCAGTTCTTC; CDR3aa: CASSSLSRYNEQFF
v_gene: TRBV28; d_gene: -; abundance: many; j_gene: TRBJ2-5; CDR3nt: TGTGCCAGCACCCTTGGGGGAAAAGAGACCCAGTACTTC; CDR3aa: CASTLGGKETQYF
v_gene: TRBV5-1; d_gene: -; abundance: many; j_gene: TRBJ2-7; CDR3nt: TGCGCCAGCAGCTTGGTAGGCGGGGGCGCGGAAGAGCAGTACTTC; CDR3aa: CASSLVGGGAEEQYF
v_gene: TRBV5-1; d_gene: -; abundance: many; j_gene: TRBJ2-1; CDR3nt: TGCGCCAGCAGCCCGCTCCGGGCCGCTTACAATGAGCAGTTCTTC; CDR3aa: CASSPLRAAYNEQFF
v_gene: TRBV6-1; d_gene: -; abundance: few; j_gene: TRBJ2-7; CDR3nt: TGTGCCAGCTTCGGAACCGGGACACTATACGAGCAGTACTTC; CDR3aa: CASFGTGTLYEQYF
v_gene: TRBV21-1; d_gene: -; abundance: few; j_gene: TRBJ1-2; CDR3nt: TGTGCCAGCAGCAAAGATCCAGGGTGGGCGGGTGGCTACACCTTC; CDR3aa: CASSKDPGWAGGYTF
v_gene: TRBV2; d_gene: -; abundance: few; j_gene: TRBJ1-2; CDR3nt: TGTGCCAGCATAGAATACTATGGCTACACCTTC; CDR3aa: CASIEYYGYTF
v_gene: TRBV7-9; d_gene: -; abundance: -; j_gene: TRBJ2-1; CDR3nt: TGTGCCAGCATCCCGAAGACTGGGGCTTCCTACAATGAGCAGTTCTTC; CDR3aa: CASIPKTGASYNEQFF
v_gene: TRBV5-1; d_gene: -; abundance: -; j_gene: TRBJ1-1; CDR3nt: TGCGCCAGCAGCTCCCTCTCGGGAAACACTGAAGCTTTCTTT; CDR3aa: CASSSLSGNTEAFF
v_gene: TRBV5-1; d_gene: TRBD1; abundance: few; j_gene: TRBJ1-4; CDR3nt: TGCGCCAGCAGCTTGGGCGACAGGGCCGCCGGACTGTTTTTT; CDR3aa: CASSLGDRAAGLFF
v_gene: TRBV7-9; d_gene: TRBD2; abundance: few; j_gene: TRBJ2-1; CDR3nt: TGTGCCAGCATCCGAGCGGGGGGGCGTTCCTACAATGAGCAGTTCTTC; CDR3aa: CASIRAGGRSYNEQFF
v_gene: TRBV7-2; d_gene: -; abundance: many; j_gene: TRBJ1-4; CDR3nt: TGTGCCAGCAGCTTCGACATTAACAGCGGTGAAAAACTGTTTTTT; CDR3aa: CASSFDINSGEKLFF
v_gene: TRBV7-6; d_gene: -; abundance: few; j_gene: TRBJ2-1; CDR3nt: TGTGCCAGCAGCCAGGAACCGAGTGAGCAGTTCTTC; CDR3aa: CASSQEPSEQFF
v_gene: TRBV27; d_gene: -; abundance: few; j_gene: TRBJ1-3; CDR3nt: TGTGCCAGCAGTTTAGCCGCATACTCTGGAAACACCATATATTTT; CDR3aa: CASSLAAYSGNTIYF
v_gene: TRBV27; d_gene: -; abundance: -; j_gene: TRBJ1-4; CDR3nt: TGTGCCAGCAGTTTTAGGGGGTTTGGTGAAAAACTGTTTTTT; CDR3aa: CASSFRGFGEKLFF
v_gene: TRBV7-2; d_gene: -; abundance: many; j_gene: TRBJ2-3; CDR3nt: TGTGCCAGCAGCTCCTCTGCTGGTCCAGATACGCAGTATTTT; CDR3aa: CASSSSAGPDTQYF
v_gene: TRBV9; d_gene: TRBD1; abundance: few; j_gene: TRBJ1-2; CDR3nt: TGTGCCAGCAGCGTAGAGGGACAGGGAGGATCTGGCTACACCTTC; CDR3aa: CASSVEGQGGSGYTF
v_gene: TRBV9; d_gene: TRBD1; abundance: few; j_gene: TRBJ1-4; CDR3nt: TGTGCCAGCAGCAGCGGGACAGCAGGAAAACTGTTTTTT; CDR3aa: CASSSGTAGKLFF
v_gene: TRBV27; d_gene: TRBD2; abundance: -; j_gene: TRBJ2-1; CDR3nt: TGTGCCAGCAGGCGGGGGGCCGTTTACAATGAGCAGTTCTTC; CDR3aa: CASRRGAVYNEQFF
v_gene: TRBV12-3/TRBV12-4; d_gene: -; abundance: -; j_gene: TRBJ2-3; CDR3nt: TGTGCCAGCAGTTTAGGGCCCCCCAATCGTGGGCAGTATTTT; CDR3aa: CASSLGPPNRGQYF
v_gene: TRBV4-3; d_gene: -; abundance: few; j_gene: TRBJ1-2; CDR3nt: TGCGCCAGCAGCCAAGAAGCCAGGTCTAGCTATGGCTACACCTTC; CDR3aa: CASSQEARSSYGYTF
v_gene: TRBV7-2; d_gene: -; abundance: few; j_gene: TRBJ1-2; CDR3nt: TGTGCCAGCAGCTCAGACCCAAGCTATGGCTACACCTTC; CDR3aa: CASSSDPSYGYTF
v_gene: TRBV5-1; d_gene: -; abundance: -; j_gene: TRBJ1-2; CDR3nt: TGCGCCAGCAGCTTTGAGGGAATTTGGCGTGGCTACACCTTC; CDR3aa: CASSFEGIWRGYTF
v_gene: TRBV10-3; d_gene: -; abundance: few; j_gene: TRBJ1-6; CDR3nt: TGTGCCATCAGTGAGACAGACGTCTCCTATAATTCACCCCTCCACTTT; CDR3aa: CAISETDVSYNSPLHF
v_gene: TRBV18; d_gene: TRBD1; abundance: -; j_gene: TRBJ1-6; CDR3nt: TGTGCCAGCTCACTCCTACAACCGGGACAGGGGAATTCACCCCTCCACTTT; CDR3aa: CASSLLQPGQGNSPLHF
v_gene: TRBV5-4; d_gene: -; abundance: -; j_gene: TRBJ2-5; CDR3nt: TGTGCCAGCAGCATAGGGAGCAGGGAAGAGACCCAGTACTTC; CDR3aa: CASSIGSREETQYF